Listed below are T cell receptor beta chains from one sample, sequenced in a study of T-cell reconstitution after alpha-beta-depleted transplantation in children. TCRdb analysed the PCR reads with MiXCR anew, one entry per CDR3 protein. The sample consists of 250,000 to 300,000 distinct CDR3 sequences, around a tenth of them appearing once. The sequencing used PBMCs, collected before TCRalphabeta/CD19-depleted stem cell transplant. The receptor source for this set is a boy under three years old with acute myeloid leukemia, due to receive a stem cell transplant. Each CDR3 is given without its conserved first and last residue. Fields, in order: D gene, J gene, V gene, CDR3 protein. A D gene is named only where the DNA matches it firmly.

TRBD2	TRBJ2-1	TRBV14	ASHPSGSGGEQF
TRBD2	TRBJ2-1	TRBV12-5	ASGLGQASGAYNEQF
-	TRBJ2-7	TRBV12-3/TRBV12-4	ASSPMRGGSSYEQY
-	TRBJ2-5	TRBV5-1	ASSFPLGGMRETQY
-	TRBJ2-1	TRBV11-1	ASSLHGGQLDNEQF
TRBD1	TRBJ2-7	TRBV7-3	SSSLRWTGVSEQY
-	TRBJ2-5	TRBV20-1	SAYGNEETQY
-	TRBJ1-2	TRBV29-1	SVGWGFNSGYT
-	TRBJ2-3	TRBV7-2	ATGGTHSTDTQY
-	TRBJ2-7	TRBV12-3/TRBV12-4	ASSLGPGVSYEQY
-	TRBJ2-5	TRBV20-1	SASLTSWRYQETQY
-	TRBJ1-5	TRBV12-3/TRBV12-4	ASSSGRQQPQH
TRBD1	TRBJ2-1	TRBV6-1	ASKEWTGDYNEQF
TRBD2	TRBJ2-5	TRBV7-8	ASSRTFSGGRETQY
TRBD1	TRBJ2-7	TRBV27	ASSLRVPGQVYEQY
-	TRBJ2-7	TRBV20-1	SARDGDSYEQY
TRBD2	TRBJ2-4	TRBV5-1	ASSPIAGGPDIQY
-	TRBJ1-4	TRBV25-1	ASSEWGGQGDEKLF
TRBD1	TRBJ2-5	TRBV20-1	SARDRGQETQY
-	TRBJ2-1	TRBV30	AWRFYSYNEQF